This TCR beta chain comes out of a study of T-cell reconstitution after alpha-beta-depleted transplantation in children. Unique molecular identifiers were incorporated when the TCRbeta library was constructed. MiXCR, applied by TCRdb to the PCR reads, yields one record per CDR3 protein. This table holds about 420,000 distinct CDR3 sequences, about 16% found once. The CDR3 runs to 11 residues. V was cut by 1 base and J by 7 bases, with 6 bases left in between. CDR1 SGHDT and CDR2 YYEEEE come from the germline V gene. This clonotype has a handful of counts. The source was PBMCs, mostly from graft donor cells, collected 360 days after TCRalphabeta/CD19-depleted stem cell transplant. The chain couples TRBV5-6 to TRBJ2-7; D is uncertain. The clonotype was recovered from a boy under two years old who had a stem cell transplant for Wiskott-Aldrich syndrome, so the T cells may come from the graft donor. The CDR3 nucleotides read TGTGCCAGCAGCTTGAAAGGGGAGCAGTACTTC. It translates to CASSLKGEQYF.